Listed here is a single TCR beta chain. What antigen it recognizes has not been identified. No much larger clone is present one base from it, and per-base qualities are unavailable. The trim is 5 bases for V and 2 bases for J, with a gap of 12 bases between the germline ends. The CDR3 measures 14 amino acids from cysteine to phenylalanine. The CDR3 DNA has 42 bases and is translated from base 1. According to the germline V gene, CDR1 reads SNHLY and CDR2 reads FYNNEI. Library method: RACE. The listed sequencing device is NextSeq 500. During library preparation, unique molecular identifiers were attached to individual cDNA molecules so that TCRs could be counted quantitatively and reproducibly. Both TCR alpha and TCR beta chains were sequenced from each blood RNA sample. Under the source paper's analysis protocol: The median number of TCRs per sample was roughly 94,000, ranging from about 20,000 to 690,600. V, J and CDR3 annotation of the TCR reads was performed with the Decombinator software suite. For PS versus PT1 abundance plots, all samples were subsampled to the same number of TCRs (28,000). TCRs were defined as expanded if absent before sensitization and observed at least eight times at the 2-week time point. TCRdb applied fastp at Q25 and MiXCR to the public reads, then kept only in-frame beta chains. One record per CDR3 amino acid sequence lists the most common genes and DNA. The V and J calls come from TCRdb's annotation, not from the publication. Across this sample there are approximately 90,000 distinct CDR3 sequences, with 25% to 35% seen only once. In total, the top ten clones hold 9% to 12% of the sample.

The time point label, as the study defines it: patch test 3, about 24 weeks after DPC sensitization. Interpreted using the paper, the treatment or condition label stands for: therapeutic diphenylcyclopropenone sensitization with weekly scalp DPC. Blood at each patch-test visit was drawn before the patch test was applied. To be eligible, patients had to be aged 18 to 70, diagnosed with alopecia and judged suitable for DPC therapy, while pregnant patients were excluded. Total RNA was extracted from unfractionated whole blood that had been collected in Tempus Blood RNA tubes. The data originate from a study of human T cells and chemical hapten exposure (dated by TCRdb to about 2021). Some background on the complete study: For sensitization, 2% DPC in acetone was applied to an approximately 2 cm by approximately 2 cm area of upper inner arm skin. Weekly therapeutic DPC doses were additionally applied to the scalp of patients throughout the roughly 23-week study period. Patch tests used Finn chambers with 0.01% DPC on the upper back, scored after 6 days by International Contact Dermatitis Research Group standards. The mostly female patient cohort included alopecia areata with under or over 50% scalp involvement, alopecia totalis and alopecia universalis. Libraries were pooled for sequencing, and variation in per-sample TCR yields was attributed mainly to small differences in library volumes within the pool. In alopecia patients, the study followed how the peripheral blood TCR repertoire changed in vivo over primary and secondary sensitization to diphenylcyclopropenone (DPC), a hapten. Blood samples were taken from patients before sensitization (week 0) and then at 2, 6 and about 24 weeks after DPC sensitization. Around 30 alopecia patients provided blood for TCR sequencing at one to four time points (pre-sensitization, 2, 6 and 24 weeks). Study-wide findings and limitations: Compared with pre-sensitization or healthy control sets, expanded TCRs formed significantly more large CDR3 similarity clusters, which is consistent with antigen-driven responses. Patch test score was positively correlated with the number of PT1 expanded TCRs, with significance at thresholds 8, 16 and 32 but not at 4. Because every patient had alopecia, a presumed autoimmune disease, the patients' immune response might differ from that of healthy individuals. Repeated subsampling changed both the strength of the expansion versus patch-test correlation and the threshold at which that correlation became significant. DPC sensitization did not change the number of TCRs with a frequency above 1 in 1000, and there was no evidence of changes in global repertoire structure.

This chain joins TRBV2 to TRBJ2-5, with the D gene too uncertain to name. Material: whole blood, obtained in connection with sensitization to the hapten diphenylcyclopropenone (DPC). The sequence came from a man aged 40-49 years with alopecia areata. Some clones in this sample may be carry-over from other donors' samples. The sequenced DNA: TGTGCCAGCAGTCCAATGGCAGAACAAGAGACCCAGTACTTC. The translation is CASSPMAEQETQYF.